The 9 T cell receptor beta chains given below trace back to one sample, sequenced in a study of identical twins. One entry per CDR3 protein results from TCRdb running MiXCR on the 5' RACE reads. This table holds around 690,000 distinct CDR3 sequences, over 20% found once. This sample was shared with a second study, whose subject was T cells expressing NK-cell markers.

Sequencing input: PBMCs. The receptors were sampled from a woman younger than 30 in good health.

The CDR3 sequence is CSARDGESQETQYF. Written as DNA, the CDR3 is TGCAGTGCTAGAGATGGCGAGAGCCAAGAGACCCAGTACTTC. This chain links TRBV20-1 with TRBJ2-5, with D uncertain. Trimming removed 0 bases at V and 1 base at J, with 9 bases between. This CDR3 spans 14 amino acids. Germline CDR1 reads DFQATT; CDR2 reads SNEGSKA (reference sequence).

In this sample, this clonotype turned up many times. The chain links TRBV5-1 to TRBJ2-1; 11 nucleotides agree with TRBD2. Germline CDR1 is SGHRS and CDR2 is YFSETQ. J was trimmed by 6 bases and V by 4 bases; bases with no gene match: 6. The CDR3 totals 15 residues. This CDR3 reads CASSQLAGASNEQFF. The CDR3 DNA sequence: TGCGCCAGCAGCCAACTAGCGGGAGCTAGCAATGAGCAGTTCTTC.

The rearrangement uses TRBV10-3 and TRBJ2-7; D perhaps matches TRBD1 (5 bases). Trimming pared 5 bases from V and 5 bases from J, leaving 10 bases between. The CDR3 covers 12 residues. The germline V gene has CDR1 ENHRY and CDR2 SYGVKD. The CDR3 loop is CAISQGENEQYF. The CDR3 region has the DNA TGTGCCATCAGTCAGGGTGAGAACGAGCAGTACTTC.

This clonotype has just a few counts. The V and J genes are TRBV12-3 or TRBV12-4 and TRBJ1-2, with D unresolved. The CDR3 extends over 12 amino acids. The V end lost 5 bases, the J end lost 6 bases, and 10 bases lay between the germline ends. The CDR3, as DNA: TGTGCCAGCAGTGTCACGGGGAATGGCTACACCTTC. It translates to CASSVTGNGYTF.

Only a few counts were recorded for this clonotype. V is TRBV7-9 and J is TRBJ2-7; D not resolved. The CDR3 contains 13 residues. Trimming removed 3 bases from V and 0 bases from J, with 6 bases in between. Germline assignment: CDR1 SEHNR and CDR2 FQNEAQ (reference sequence). The DNA for the CDR3 is TGTGCCAGCAGCTTTGACATCTCCTACGAGCAGTACTTC. It translates to CASSFDISYEQYF.

This clonotype appeared a few times. The chain couples TRBV7-9 to TRBJ1-1; D not certain. The CDR3 loop spans 13 amino acids. From germline, CDR1 is SEHNR and CDR2 FQNEAQ (reference sequence). V lost 2 bases to trimming and J lost 8 bases, with 12 bases between them. For the CDR3, the DNA is TGTGCCAGCAGCTTACCCCTCGCGGAGGAAGCTTTCTTT. Translating it yields CASSLPLAEEAFF.

V gene TRBV18 combines with J gene TRBJ1-1; D is ambiguous. Deletions cut 3 bases from V and 0 bases from J, with 17 bases between. CDR3 length: 17 residues. The germline V gene encodes CDR1 KGHSH and CDR2 LQKENI. The CDR3: CASSPVRIRAMNTEAFF. CDR3 DNA sequence: TGTGCCAGCTCACCGGTCAGGATACGTGCCATGAACACTGAAGCTTTCTTT.

The table lists this clonotype with a few counts. The V gene is TRBV20-1, the J gene TRBJ1-2; 7 bases line up with TRBD1. This CDR3 comprises 13 residues. Per germline, CDR1 DFQATT and CDR2 SNEGSKA (reference sequence). V was pared by 2 bases and J by 2 bases, with 2 bases of the junction left unmatched. The CDR3 region is CSARLQGNYGYTF. The CDR3 nucleotides are TGCAGTGCTAGACTACAGGGGAACTATGGCTACACCTTC.

This clonotype was observed a few times. The rearrangement joins TRBV29-1 to TRBJ2-3, with D hard to call. The CDR3 is 12 amino acids. Trimming stripped 3 bases from V and 6 bases from J, with 10 bases between. Germline V gene sequence: CDR1 SQVTM, CDR2 ANQGSEA. This CDR3 is CSVDARPDTQYF. The CDR3 DNA is TGCAGCGTTGATGCCAGACCGGATACGCAGTATTTT.